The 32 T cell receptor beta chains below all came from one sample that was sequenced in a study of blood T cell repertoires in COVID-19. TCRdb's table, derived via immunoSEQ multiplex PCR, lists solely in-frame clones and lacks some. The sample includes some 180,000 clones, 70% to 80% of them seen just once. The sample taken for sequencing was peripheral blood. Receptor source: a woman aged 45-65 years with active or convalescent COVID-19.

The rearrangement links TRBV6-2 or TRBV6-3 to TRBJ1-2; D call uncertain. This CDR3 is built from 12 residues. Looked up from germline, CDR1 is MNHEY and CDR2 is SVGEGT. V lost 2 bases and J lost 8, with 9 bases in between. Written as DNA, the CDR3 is TGTGCCAGCAGTTACACGGGAGGCGGCTACACCTTC. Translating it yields CASSYTGGGYTF.

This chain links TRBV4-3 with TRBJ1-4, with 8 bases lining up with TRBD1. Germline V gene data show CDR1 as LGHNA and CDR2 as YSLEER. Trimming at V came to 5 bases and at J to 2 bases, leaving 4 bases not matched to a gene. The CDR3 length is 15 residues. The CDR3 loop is CASSKHRGTNEKLFF. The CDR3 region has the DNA TGCGCCAGCAGCAAACACAGGGGGACTAATGAAAAACTGTTTTTT.

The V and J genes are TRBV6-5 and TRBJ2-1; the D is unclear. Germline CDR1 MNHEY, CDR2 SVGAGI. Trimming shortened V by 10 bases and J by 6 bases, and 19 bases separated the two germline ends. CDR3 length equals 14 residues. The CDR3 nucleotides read TGTGCCACCTGGATAAATATGCTAGGCAATGAGCAGTTCTTC. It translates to CATWINMLGNEQFF.

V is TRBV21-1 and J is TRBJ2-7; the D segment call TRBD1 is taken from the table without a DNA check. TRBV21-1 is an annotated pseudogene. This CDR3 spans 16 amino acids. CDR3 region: CASSRQESRNSYEQYF. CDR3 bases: TGTGCCAGCAGCCGACAGGAAAGCAGAAACTCCTACGAGCAGTACTTC.

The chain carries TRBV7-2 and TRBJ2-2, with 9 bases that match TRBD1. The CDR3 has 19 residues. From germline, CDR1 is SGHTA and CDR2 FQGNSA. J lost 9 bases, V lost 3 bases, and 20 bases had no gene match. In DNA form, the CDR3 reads TGTGCCAGCAGCTTCACCCCGTCCTACTCCGGGACAGGGATGCGGGAGCTGTTTTTT. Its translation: CASSFTPSYSGTGMRELFF.

The CDR3 here is CASSDGDTEAFF. CDR3 in DNA: TGTGCCAGCAGCGACGGGGACACTGAAGCTTTCTTT. The chain is built from TRBV5-4 and TRBJ1-1, with D unclear. CDR3 length equals 12 residues. V was pared by 4 bases and J by 3 bases, with 7 bases between. Per the germline V gene, CDR1 is SGHNT and CDR2 is YYREEE (reference sequence).

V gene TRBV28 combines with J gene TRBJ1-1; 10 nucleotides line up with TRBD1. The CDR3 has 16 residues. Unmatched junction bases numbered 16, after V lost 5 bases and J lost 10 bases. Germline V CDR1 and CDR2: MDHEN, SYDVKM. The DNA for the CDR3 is TGTGCCAGCAGTCAATCCCTCCGGGACAGGGGCATGTCAGCTTTCTTT. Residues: CASSQSLRDRGMSAFF. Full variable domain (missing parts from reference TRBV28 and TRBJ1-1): DVKVTQSSRYLVKRTGEKVFLECVQDMDHENMFWYRQDPGLGLRLIYFSYDVKMKEKGDIPEGYSVSREKKERFSLILESASTNQTSMYLCASSQSLRDRGMSAFFGQGTRLTVV.

CDR3 bases: TGTGCCAGCACCAAAGGGGGCAACTCTGGAAACACCATATATTTT. Amino acid sequence: CASTKGGNSGNTIYF. The chain uses TRBV9 and TRBJ1-3, with 7 bases that match TRBD1. The length of the CDR3 is 15 residues. V was pared by 6 bases and J by 0 bases, with 6 bases of the junction left unmatched. Looked up from germline, CDR1 is SGDLS and CDR2 is YYNGEE.

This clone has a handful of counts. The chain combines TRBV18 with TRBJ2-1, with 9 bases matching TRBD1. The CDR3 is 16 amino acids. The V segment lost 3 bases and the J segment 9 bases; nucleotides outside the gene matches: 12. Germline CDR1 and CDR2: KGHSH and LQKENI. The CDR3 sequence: CASSPVSGQGSGEQFF. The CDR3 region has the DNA TGTGCCAGCTCACCGGTTTCCGGACAGGGGTCCGGTGAGCAGTTCTTC.

CDR3 bases: TGTGCCAGCAGCCACGTACAGGGCTACTACTCCTACAATGAGCAGTTCTTC. This gives the protein CASSHVQGYYSYNEQFF. The chain recombines TRBV5-5 with TRBJ2-1; tentatively, D is TRBD1 (6 bases). The CDR3 covers 17 residues. The germline V and J ends were trimmed by 4 bases and 0 bases, with 17 bases remaining between them. Germline V lookup: CDR1 SGHKS, CDR2 YYEKEE (reference sequence). Variable domain in full (rest from reference TRBV5-5 and TRBJ2-1): DAGVTQSPTHLIKTRGQQVTLRCSPISGHKSVSWYQQVLGQGPQFIFQYYEKEERGRGNFPDRFSARQFPNYSSELNVNALLLGDSALYLCASSHVQGYYSYNEQFFGPGTRLTVL.

CDR3 sequence (DNA): TGTGCCAGCTCACCCGGGACAGGGGGCGAAAAACTGTTTTTT. Amino acids: CASSPGTGGEKLFF. This rearrangement joins TRBV18 to TRBJ1-4; 12 bases match TRBD1. The CDR3 runs to 14 residues. Trimming at V came to 3 bases and at J to 8 bases, leaving 1 base not matched to a gene. Germline assignment: CDR1 KGHSH and CDR2 LQKENI.

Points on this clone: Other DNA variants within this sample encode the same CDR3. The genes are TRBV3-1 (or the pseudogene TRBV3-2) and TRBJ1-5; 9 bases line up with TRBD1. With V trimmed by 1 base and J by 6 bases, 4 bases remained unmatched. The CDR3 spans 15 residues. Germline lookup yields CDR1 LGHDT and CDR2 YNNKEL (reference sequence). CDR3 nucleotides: TGTGCCAGCAGCCAAGGCACAGGGGGCGGTCAGCCCCAGCATTTT. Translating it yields CASSQGTGGGQPQHF.

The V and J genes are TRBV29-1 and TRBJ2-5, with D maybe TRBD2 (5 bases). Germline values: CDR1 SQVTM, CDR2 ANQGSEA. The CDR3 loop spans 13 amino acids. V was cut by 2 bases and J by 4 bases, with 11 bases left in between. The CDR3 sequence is CSVERQRGETQYF. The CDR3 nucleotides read TGCAGCGTTGAACGCCAACGGGGAGAGACCCAGTACTTC.

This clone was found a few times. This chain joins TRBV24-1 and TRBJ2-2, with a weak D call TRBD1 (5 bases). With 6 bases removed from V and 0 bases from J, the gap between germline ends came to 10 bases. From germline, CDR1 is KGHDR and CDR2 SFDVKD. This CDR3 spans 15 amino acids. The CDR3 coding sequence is TGTGCCACCAGTCCTGGGGCCCCGAACACCGGGGAGCTGTTTTTT. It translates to CATSPGAPNTGELFF.

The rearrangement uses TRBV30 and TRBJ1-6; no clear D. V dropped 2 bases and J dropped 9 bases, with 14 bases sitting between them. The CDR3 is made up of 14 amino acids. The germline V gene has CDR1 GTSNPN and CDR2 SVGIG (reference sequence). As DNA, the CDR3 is TGTGCCTGGAGTAATGGTTATGGCTCTTCACCCCTCCACTTT. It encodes CAWSNGYGSSPLHF. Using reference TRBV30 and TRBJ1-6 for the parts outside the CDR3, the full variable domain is SQTIHQWPATLVQPVGSPLSLECTVEGTSNPNLYWYRQAAGRGLQLLFYSVGIGQISSEVPQNLSASRPQDRQFILSSKKLLLSDSGFYLCAWSNGYGSSPLHFGNGTRLTVT.

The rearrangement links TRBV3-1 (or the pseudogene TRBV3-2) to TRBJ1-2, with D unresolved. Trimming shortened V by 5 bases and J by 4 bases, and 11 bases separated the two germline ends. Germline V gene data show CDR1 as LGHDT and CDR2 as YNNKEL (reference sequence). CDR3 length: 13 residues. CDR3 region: CASSSRGSYGYTF. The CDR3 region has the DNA TGTGCCAGCAGCTCTAGAGGGTCCTATGGCTACACCTTC.

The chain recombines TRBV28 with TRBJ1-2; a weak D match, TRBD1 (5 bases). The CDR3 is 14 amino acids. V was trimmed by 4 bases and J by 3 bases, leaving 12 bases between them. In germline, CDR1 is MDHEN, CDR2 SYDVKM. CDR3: CASSSSGTHYGYTF. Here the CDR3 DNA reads TGTGCCAGCAGTTCCTCGGGGACTCACTATGGCTACACCTTC.

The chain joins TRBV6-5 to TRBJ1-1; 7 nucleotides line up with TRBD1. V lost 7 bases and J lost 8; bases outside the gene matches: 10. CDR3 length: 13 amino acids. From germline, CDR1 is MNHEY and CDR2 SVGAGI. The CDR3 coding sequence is TGTGCCAGCACAACAGGCGGGACAGTCGAAGCTTTCTTT. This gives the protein CASTTGGTVEAFF.

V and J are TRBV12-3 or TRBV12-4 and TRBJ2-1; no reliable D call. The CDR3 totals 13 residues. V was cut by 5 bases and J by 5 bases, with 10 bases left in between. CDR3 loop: CASSPNYDNEQFF. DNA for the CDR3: TGTGCCAGCAGTCCAAACTACGACAATGAGCAGTTCTTC.

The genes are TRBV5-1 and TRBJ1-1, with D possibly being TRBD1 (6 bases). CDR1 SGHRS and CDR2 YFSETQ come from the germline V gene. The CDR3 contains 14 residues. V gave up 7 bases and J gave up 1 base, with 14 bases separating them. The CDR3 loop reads CASGRGGTNTEAFF. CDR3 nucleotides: TGCGCCAGCGGCAGAGGGGGTACGAACACTGAAGCTTTCTTT.

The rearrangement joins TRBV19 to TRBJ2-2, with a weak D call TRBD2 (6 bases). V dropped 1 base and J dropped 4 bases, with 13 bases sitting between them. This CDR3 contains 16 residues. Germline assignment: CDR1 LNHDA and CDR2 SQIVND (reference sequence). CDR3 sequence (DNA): TGTGCCAGTAGTATAGCGTTGGGACTGACCACCGGGGAGCTGTTTTTT. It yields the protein CASSIALGLTTGELFF.

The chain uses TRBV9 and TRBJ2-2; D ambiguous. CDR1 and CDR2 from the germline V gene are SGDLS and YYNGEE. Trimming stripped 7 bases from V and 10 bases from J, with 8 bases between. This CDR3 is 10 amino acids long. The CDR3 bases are TGTGCCAGCCGGGTCGCGGAGCTGTTTTTT. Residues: CASRVAELFF.

The CDR3 sequence: CASSPGQAAFF. The CDR3 nucleotides read TGTGCCAGCTCACCTGGACAGGCTGCTTTCTTT. The chain joins TRBV18 to TRBJ1-1; 7 nucleotides match TRBD1. Per the germline V gene, CDR1 is KGHSH and CDR2 is LQKENI. The CDR3 length is 11 residues. V lost 3 bases to trimming and J lost 11 bases; unmatched junction nucleotides: 3.

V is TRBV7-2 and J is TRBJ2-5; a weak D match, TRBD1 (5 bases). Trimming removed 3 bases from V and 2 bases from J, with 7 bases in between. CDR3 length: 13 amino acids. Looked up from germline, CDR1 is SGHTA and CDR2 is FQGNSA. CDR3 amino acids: CASSLTAQETQYF. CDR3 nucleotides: TGTGCCAGCAGCTTGACAGCACAAGAGACCCAGTACTTC.

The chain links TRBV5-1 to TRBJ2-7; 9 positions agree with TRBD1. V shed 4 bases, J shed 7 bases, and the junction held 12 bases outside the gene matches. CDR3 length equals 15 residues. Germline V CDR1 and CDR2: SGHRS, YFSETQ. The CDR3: CASSIQQGAHGEQYF. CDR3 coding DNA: TGCGCCAGCAGCATACAACAGGGGGCGCACGGGGAGCAGTACTTC.

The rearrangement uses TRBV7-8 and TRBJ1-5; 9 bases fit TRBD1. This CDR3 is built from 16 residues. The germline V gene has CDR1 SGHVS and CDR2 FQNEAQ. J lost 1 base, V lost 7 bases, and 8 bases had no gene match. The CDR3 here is CASTPQGARSNQPQHF. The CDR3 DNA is TGTGCCAGCACGCCACAGGGGGCAAGGAGCAATCAGCCCCAGCATTTT.

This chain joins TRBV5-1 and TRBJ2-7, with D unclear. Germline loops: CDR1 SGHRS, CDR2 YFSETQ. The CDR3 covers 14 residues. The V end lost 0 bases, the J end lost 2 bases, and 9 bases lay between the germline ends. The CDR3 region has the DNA TGCGCCAGCAGCTTGGACATGTTTACCTACGAGCAGTACTTC. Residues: CASSLDMFTYEQYF.

The CDR3 spells CASSLTGGTEAFF. The CDR3 DNA is TGTGCCAGCAGCTTAACAGGGGGCACTGAAGCTTTCTTT. The chain uses TRBV11-1 and TRBJ1-1; 8 bases fit TRBD1. There are 13 residues in the CDR3. Germline CDR1 is SGHAT and CDR2 is FQDESV (reference sequence). J was trimmed by 4 bases and V by 2 bases; bases with no gene match: 0.

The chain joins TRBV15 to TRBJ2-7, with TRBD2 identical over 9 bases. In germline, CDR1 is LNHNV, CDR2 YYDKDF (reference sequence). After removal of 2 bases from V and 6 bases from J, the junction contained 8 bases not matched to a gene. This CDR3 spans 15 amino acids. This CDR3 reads CATSRSGTSLLEQYF. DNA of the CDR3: TGTGCCACCAGCAGATCCGGGACTAGCCTCCTCGAGCAGTACTTC.

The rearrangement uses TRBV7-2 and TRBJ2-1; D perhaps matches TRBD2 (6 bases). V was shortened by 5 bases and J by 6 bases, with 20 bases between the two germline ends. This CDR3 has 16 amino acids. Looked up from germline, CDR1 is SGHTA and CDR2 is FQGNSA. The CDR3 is CASSGGTSLRSNEQFF. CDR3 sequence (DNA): TGTGCCAGCAGCGGAGGGACCTCCCTTAGGAGCAATGAGCAGTTCTTC.

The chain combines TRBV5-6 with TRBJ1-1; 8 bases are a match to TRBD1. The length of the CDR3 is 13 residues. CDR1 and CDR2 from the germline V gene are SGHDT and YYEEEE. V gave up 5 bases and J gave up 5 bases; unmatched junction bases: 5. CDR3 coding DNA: TGTGCCAGCAGTGGACAGGGTATGACTGAAGCTTTCTTT. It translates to CASSGQGMTEAFF. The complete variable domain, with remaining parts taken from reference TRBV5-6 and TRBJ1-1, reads DAGVTQSPTHLIKTRGQQVTLRCSPKSGHDTVSWYQQALGQGPQFIFQYYEEEERQRGNFPDRFSGHQFPNYSSELNVNALLLGDSALYLCASSGQGMTEAFFGQGTRLTVV.

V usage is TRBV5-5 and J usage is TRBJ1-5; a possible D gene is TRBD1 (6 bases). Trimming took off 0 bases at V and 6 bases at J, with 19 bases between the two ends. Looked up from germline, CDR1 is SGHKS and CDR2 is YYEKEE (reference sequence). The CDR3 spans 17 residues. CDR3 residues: CASSLGGPRAIGQPQHF. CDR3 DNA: TGTGCCAGCAGCTTGGGGGGGCCACGGGCCATAGGTCAGCCCCAGCATTTT.